This paragraph reports one TCR beta chain. What this receptor recognizes is not known. No much larger clone exists at a distance of one base, and base qualities are not known. The library was made by the immunoSEQ multiplex PCR assay. For the multiplex PCR, a mixture combining 60 forward primers for TCR Vbeta segments and 13 reverse primers for TCR Jbeta segments was used. The CDR3 region of rearranged TCR beta genes was amplified from genomic DNA with a multiplex PCR assay. The amplified TCR beta libraries were sequenced on the Illumina HiSeq System as 87-base-pair reads. In the authors' own workflow: A later analysis counted some 80 million unique TCR beta chains across the 650 to 700 repertoires, and 9.5 million to 11 million of these chains were shared by at least two donors. Raw reads were error-corrected and collapsed into unique sequences by a nearest-neighbor algorithm in which closely related sequences were merged to remove PCR and sequencing errors. CDR3 sequences were aligned to IMGT reference sequences to assign V, D and J gene segments. For a sequence to be retained, a match of at least six nucleotides was required to both a V gene segment and a J gene segment. A rearrangement counted as productive if the CDR3 had no stop codons and remained in frame with V and J, and every other rearrangement counted as non-productive. Following IMGT convention, CDR3 was defined as the stretch from the second conserved V-encoded cysteine up to the conserved J-encoded phenylalanine. The earlier analysis of 587 of the donors excluded sequences that lacked an unambiguous match to a single V gene segment. In an earlier analysis of a few hundred of the donors, V segments were called functional above 56.7% productive rearrangements and were called segregating when the between-donor standard deviation exceeded 5%. To diagnose cytomegalovirus status from the catalog of TCR beta chain sequences, a statistical classification framework was built. A later analysis assigned V and J genes by comparing TCR nucleotide sequences with IMGT/GENE-DB human TR gene sequences. A later analysis assigned CDR3 sequences and most-parsimonious VDJ recombination scenarios with the TCRdist pipeline. In a later analysis, every TCR beta chain was defined by the combination of its CDR3 amino acid sequence and its V-gene family, and reads without a unique V-gene family were dropped. To address suspected cross-contamination and a sequencing artifact, a later analysis removed approximately 590 highly shared, low-generation-probability nucleotide sequences. In a later analysis, a clonal expansion index was calculated for each public chain from normalized within-repertoire ranks of inferred template counts. In a later analysis, generation probabilities were computed with a VDJ recombination model fitted to out-of-frame rearrangements, and the resulting probabilities were checked against IGoR. Hypergeometric tests were used in a later analysis to score TCR-TCR, TCR-HLA and TCR-CMV co-occurrence, with a repertoire-size bias correction applied to the TCR pairs. In a later analysis, false discovery rates were estimated by permuting HLA or CMV assignments 20 times. A later analysis grouped co-occurring TCRs with DBSCAN, adding TCRdist sequence similarity when clustering within HLA-allele-positive subsets. Repertoires with fewer than 30,000 or more than 120,000 public chains, plus five repertoires with anomalous nucleotide sharing, were excluded from co-occurrence clustering. TCRdb obtained this table from immuneACCESS and retained in-frame rearrangements with V and J assigned. These tables miss some clones; where compared with another copy, unresolved V genes account for less than half of the shortfall, and the remainder is unexplained. The V and J calls and clone size were taken over from that table, and D and trimming were inferred from the DNA. The sample table shows under 100,000 clones, and roughly 85% are seen once. 2% to 2.5% of the sample lies in the top ten.

This sample was included in a study of cytomegalovirus exposure and HLA in healthy donors (dated by TCRdb to about 2017). Study-wide context: An earlier analysis of 550 to 700 of the donors reported 276 Gb of sequence data and some 100 million unique TCR beta sequences from 150 million to 200 million T cells. To study patterns of TCR occurrence, a later analysis re-analyzed previously published TCR beta repertoires from 666 donors and added high-resolution HLA genotyping. A handful of DR-DQ haplotypes were handled as single units for association and clustering because linkage in the cohort was strong. In addition to the first cohort of roughly 670 subjects, a separate validation cohort of 120 different subjects was used. Using immunosequencing, the study profiled T cell repertoires from 550 to 750 subjects and related those repertoires to cytomegalovirus serostatus. The study aimed to test whether signatures of past pathogen exposure could be identified by cataloging public T cell receptors. About 310 gigabases of sequencing data and roughly 90 million unique TCR sequences were included in an early release covering over 600 HLA-typed donors. In an earlier analysis of about 590 of the donors, high-throughput TCR beta sequencing was used to judge whether each TCR beta V gene segment behaved as functional or pseudogenic. All discovery cohort repertoires had been generated using a single sequencing platform. A later genetic analysis took genome-wide SNP genotypes for about 55% of the roughly 670 donors and used that subset as a discovery cohort. Donor age, sex, ethnicity and CMV serostatus were collected together with the repertoire data. Rather than drawing on any new phenotypic data, the later analysis identified candidate immune exposures from TCR beta sequences and the way those sequences occurred across donors. High-throughput TCR immunosequencing, statistical association of individual TCRs with disease status, and machine learning were combined to predict cytomegalovirus infection status. Typing coverage differed by locus: A, B, C, DRB1 and DQB1 were typed in roughly 620-630 donors, DQA1 in 500 to 550, DPA1 in some 610, and DPB1 in 450 to 490. HLA typing covered class I and class II loci at four-digit resolution. Across around 400 genotyped donors of the cohort, an average of 235,054 unique TCR beta nucleotide sequences per donor were sequenced, and 15% to 20% of those sequences were non-productive. Among the roughly 410 genotyped donors, 75% to 90% belonged to the genetic ancestry cluster associated with self-reported Caucasian donors. Beyond this particular receptor, the publication reports: In both the original and validation cohorts, the classifier was reported to diagnose cytomegalovirus status with high specificity and sensitivity. A later analysis reported that several top co-occurrence clusters appeared linked to parvovirus B19, influenza, CMV and Epstein-Barr virus. Most TCR sequences were observed very rarely across donors, whereas some public TCRs were present in many individuals. Sequencing depth was assumed to be roughly uniform across donors in the presence/absence analyses, though that assumption may not hold. Linkage disequilibrium might explain the correlated functional status among segregating V segments, but an unknown experimental factor could not be ruled out. A further reported finding was that TCR beta sequences accurately predicted the HLA-A and HLA-B alleles for most subjects in the first cohort. The sequencing pipeline was judged likely to have produced a cluster of highly shared sequence variants as a technical artifact. Strong co-occurrence of HLA alleles, especially DR and DQ, made assigning TCR associations to individual alleles difficult. A later analysis found that TCR association rates varied across HLA loci, with DRB1 alleles showing the most associated TCRs and HLA-C alleles the fewest. CMV serostatus was the only immune exposure information available for the cohort. A later analysis found that most CMV-associated TCR beta chains appeared HLA-restricted, with HLA associations seemingly driven largely by CMV exposure. An association between a missense DCLRE1C variant and V-gene and J-gene trimming of TCR beta chains was found in a later genetic analysis and replicated in an independent cohort. Compared with equally common non-associated chains, HLA-associated TCR beta chains in a later analysis were more clonally expanded and had lower generation probabilities. The authors suggested that the approach could potentially be extended to other disease states and immunological phenotypes. This cohort had only TCR beta chains sequenced, and the lack of alpha or paired-chain data limited which features could be detected. At a false discovery rate of 0.05, a later analysis linked about 17,000 TCR beta sequences to specific HLA alleles. According to a later genetic analysis, donors in an Asian-associated ancestry cluster had fewer N-insertions in productive TCRs than the approximately 670-donor mean. In vitro tests confirmed that a few of the cytomegalovirus-associated TCR beta chains recognize cytomegalovirus antigens. In the study, some 160 TCR beta chains were listed as associated with cytomegalovirus. Because the 87-base-pair reads could not distinguish some IMGT-functional V segments, including TRBV6-2 and TRBV6-3, those segments were excluded. In an earlier analysis of 500 to 650 of the donors, most TCR beta V segments appeared in productive rearrangements about 87% or about 30% of the time, broadly matching IMGT annotations. Because some donors lacked HLA typing at each locus, the association tests relied only on the typed subset. Because counts were too low, roughly 18 rarely observed V segments, including chromosome 9 orphons, were left out of the earlier analysis of 500 to 650 of the donors.

V drops 8 bases and J drops 0 bases, leaving 11 bases in between. The CDR3 holds 14 amino acids from the cysteine to the phenylalanine. Only the CDR3 DNA is retained, 42 bases long and in frame from the first base. The germline V gene yields MNHNS for CDR1 and SASEGT for CDR2. The cohort comprised around 700 healthy bone marrow donors. Cohort members were all nominally healthy when sampled, although unrecorded immune exposures were likely present. The donor tested CMV seronegative, placing the donor among the roughly 340 seronegative members of the cohort. Each donor provided a peripheral blood sample, and peripheral blood mononuclear cells were used for TCR beta sequencing. The Qiagen DNeasy Blood Extraction Kit was used to extract genomic DNA from the blood cell samples.

The rearrangement joined TRBV6-1 to TRBJ1-3, with an unclear D gene assignment. Input material: PBMCs. The receptor was derived from a young man in good health and CMV-seronegative. The DNA reads as follows: TGTGCCAGCCTAGAGATGTTCTCTGGAAACACCATATATTTT. This yields the protein CASLEMFSGNTIYF.